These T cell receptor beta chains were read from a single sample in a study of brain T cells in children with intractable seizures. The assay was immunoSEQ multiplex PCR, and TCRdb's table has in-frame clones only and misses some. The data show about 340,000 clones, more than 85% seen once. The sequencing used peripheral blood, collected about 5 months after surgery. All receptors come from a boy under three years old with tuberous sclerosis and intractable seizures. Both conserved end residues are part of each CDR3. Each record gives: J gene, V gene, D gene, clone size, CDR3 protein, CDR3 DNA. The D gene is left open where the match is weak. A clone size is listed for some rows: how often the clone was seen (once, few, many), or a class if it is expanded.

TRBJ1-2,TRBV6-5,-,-,CASRADSRLFGYTF,TGTGCCAGCAGGGCCGACAGCCGATTGTTTGGCTACACCTTC
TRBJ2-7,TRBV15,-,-,CATSPRRGYYEQYF,TGTGCCACCAGCCCCCGGAGGGGTTACTACGAGCAGTACTTC
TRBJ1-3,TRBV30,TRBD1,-,CAWSDRGFGNTIYF,TGTGCCTGGAGCGACAGGGGGTTTGGAAACACCATATATTTT
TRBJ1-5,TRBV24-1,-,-,CATSDGGVQPQHF,TGTGCCACCAGTGACGGGGGGGTCCAGCCCCAGCATTTT
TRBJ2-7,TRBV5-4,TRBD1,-,CASSLAGTGMYEQYF,TGTGCCAGCAGCTTGGCGGGGACAGGGATGTACGAGCAGTACTTC
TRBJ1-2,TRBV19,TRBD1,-,CASSTMDREGDGYTF,TGTGCCAGTAGTACCATGGACAGGGAAGGAGATGGCTACACCTTC
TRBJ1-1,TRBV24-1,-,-,CATRRDLNTEAFF,TGTGCCACCCGAAGGGATTTGAACACTGAAGCTTTCTTT
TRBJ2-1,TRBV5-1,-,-,CASSETYWRYKDSYNEQFF,TGCGCCAGCAGCGAGACGTATTGGCGATACAAGGATTCCTACAATGAGCAGTTCTTC
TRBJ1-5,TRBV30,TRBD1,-,CAWGDRALENSNQPQHF,TGTGCCTGGGGGGACAGGGCGTTGGAGAATAGCAATCAGCCCCAGCATTTT
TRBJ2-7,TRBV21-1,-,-,CASRKTSGRRVDYEQYF,TGTGCCAGCAGGAAGACTAGCGGGAGAAGGGTCGACTACGAGCAGTACTTC
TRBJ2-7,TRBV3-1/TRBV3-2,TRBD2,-,CASSQAYGGRFTYEQYF,TGTGCCAGCAGCCAAGCCTATGGCGGGAGGTTCACCTACGAGCAGTACTTC
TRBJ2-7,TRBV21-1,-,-,CASSPRPGISSYEQYF,TGTGCCAGCAGCCCGCGCCCGGGGATAAGCTCCTACGAGCAGTACTTC
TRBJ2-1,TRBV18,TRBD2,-,CASSPHTAGGPSEQFF,TGTGCCAGCTCACCCCATACGGCGGGGGGGCCCAGTGAGCAGTTCTTC
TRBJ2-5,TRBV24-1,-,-,CATSAGGLGRDQETQYF,TGTGCCACCAGTGCAGGCGGGCTGGGCAGGGACCAAGAGACCCAGTACTTC
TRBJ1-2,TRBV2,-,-,CASSERKIGPYYGYTF,TGTGCCAGCAGTGAACGCAAGATCGGTCCCTACTATGGCTACACCTTC
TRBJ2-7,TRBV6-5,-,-,CASSFDGTYEQYF,TGTGCCAGCAGCTTCGACGGGACCTACGAGCAGTACTTC
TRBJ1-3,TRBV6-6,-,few,CASSPSKGRSTGNTIYF,TGTGCCAGCAGTCCTTCTAAGGGCAGGTCGACTGGAAACACCATATATTTT
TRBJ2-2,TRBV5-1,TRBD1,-,CASSLAPGGTGELFF,TGCGCCAGCAGCTTGGCCCCAGGGGGCACCGGGGAGCTGTTTTTT
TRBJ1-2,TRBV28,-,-,CASSLDPGNYGYTF,TGTGCCAGCAGTTTAGATCCGGGGAACTATGGCTACACCTTC
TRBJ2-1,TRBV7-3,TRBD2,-,CASSPNPSGREQFF,TGTGCCAGCAGCCCAAACCCTAGCGGGAGGGAGCAGTTCTTC
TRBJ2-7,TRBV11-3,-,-,CASSPEPGSEQYF,TGTGCCAGCAGCCCCGAACCAGGGAGCGAGCAGTACTTC
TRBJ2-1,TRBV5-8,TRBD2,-,CASSSGLAEYNEQFF,TGTGCCAGCAGCTCTGGACTAGCGGAGTACAATGAGCAGTTCTTC
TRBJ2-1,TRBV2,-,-,CASSDRSVLGTVF,TGTGCCAGCAGTGATCGTAGTGTTCTCGGCACGGTCTTC
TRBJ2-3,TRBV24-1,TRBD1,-,CATSDDGQGVSTDTQYF,TGTGCCACCAGTGACGACGGACAGGGAGTAAGCACAGATACGCAGTATTTT
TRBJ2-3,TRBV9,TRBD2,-,CASSGSGVVTDTQYF,TGTGCCAGCAGCGGGAGCGGGGTGGTCACAGATACGCAGTATTTT
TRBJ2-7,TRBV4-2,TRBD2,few,CASSSGSLGYEQYF,TGTGCCAGCAGCAGCGGGAGTTTGGGCTACGAGCAGTACTTC
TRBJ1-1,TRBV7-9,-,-,CASSFLKGRDTEAFF,TGTGCCAGCAGCTTCCTTAAAGGGAGGGACACTGAAGCTTTCTTT
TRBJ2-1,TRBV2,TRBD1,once,CASSDSGTGFYNEQFF,TGTGCCAGCAGTGACTCCGGGACAGGGTTCTACAATGAGCAGTTCTTC